This T cell receptor beta chain emerged from a study of shared clonotypes between healthy human individuals (dated by TCRdb to the early 2020s). Study-level background: Three men and a couple of women, aged 18 to 49 years, made up the cohort. For each donor, three plates each were used for CD4 naive and CD4 memory, two plates were used for CD8 naive, and one plate was used for CD8 memory. Blood TCR repertoires of about five healthy adults were deeply sequenced to estimate repertoire size and the extent of clonotype sharing between individuals. Libraries were prepared and TCR repertoires were sequenced by different laboratories using diverse techniques, in order to increase sequencing depth and limit assay-specific biases. Each donor's leukapheresis produced roughly between roughly 0.85 and 9.5 billion PBMCs.

Using the deep immunoSEQ assay, TCR CDR3 regions were amplified from genomic DNA by multiplex PCR. Genomic DNA extracted from each cell subset was distributed evenly over all wells of several immunoSEQ 96-well plates, and each plate served as one replicate. For sorted subsets, 200 to 250 ng of genomic DNA, equivalent to 25,000 to 35,000 T cell genomes, went into each replicate PCR. Purified libraries were measured with a Qubit 3.0 fluorometer, size-checked on a Bioanalyzer 2100, and measured again with the KAPA Library Quantification kit. Each immunoSEQ 96-well plate was sequenced on its own single-read 150-cycle Illumina NextSeq 550 flow cell. On the authors' methods: Because only junctional sequences without quality scores were contained in the immunoSEQ output, filtering matching that applied to full-length reads could not be performed. Sequences were annotated with PyIR, a Python wrapper for IgBLAST v1.9, using IMGT germline references to assign V/J genes and CDR3. Reads with weak V/J assignments (E-value above 1e-6), missing CDR3, stop codons, out-of-frame junctions, or ambiguous translated residues were removed. A V3J clonotype was defined by an identical inferred V gene, J gene, and CDR3 amino acid sequence. To compute the percentage overlap between repertoires, the number of shared unique clonotypes was divided by the size of the smaller repertoire. Richness of each repertoire was evaluated using RTK rarefaction, the Chao1 estimator, and Recon v2.1 estimates of unobserved clonotypes. Generation probabilities for all TCRbeta clonotypes obtained by the gDNA method from a handful of donors were computed using OLGA. The table was pulled from immuneACCESS by TCRdb, which kept in-frame rearrangements only. Such tables lose some clones; where checked, under half of the loss comes from unresolved V genes, and the rest has no known cause. D and trimming come from the DNA, and the V and J calls and clone size come from that table. The sample records under 2,000,000 clones, approximately 95% of which are singletons. The ten largest clonotypes hold roughly 1.2% of the sample.

CD8 naive samples were obtained by positive selection for CCR7 among CD45RO-negative cells, yielding a CD45RA+CCR7+ population from which TemRA cells were excluded. The donors were healthy, HIV-negative adults who had no recently reported acute infections or vaccinations. Only Caucasian adults living in Nashville, Tennessee, USA were represented among the donors. Blood was obtained by leukapheresis, after which PBMCs were separated by Ficoll-Histopaque density gradient centrifugation and cryopreserved in liquid nitrogen vapor phase. Purity and quantity of every magnetically sorted T cell population were checked by analytical flow cytometry. Each sorted fraction had its genomic DNA isolated and then quantified by UV absorbance on a Nanodrop 2000c. What the authors observed across the whole study: Larger estimated clonotype richness was generally found for naive subsets than for memory subsets. Sampling was limited to blood, and TCR repertoires in tissue likely differ from TCR repertoires in blood. Roughly 5.2% of naive CD4, 3% to 4% of naive CD8, approximately 2% of memory CD4, and more than 0.35% of memory CD8 clonotypes were shared across several donors. Compared with non-shared clonotypes, the clonotypes found in all four sorted-subset donors had higher generation probabilities. The small number of donors limited the genetic and exposure-history diversity represented. Rarefaction of sorted-subset datasets indicated incomplete sequencing despite the large sequencing depth. Based on pairwise subsampling, the degree of clonotype sharing among donors was expected to be affected by sequencing depth.

Concerning this clone itself: Its binding antigen is unknown. No base qualities exist here, and no much larger clone lies one base off it.

The CDR3 runs 15 amino acids, cysteine and phenylalanine included. The sequence is cut down to CDR3 DNA, 45 bases in frame from base 1. CDR1 and CDR2 were assigned from the germline V gene (reference sequence) as MNHEY and SMNVEV. V is cut back by 6 bases and J by 5 bases, with 10 bases in the junction unmatched. Sequenced input: naive CD8+ T cells sorted from blood. The cell subset or site label, as the study defines it: CD45RA+CCR7+. This sequence was found in a man between 18 and 35 years old in good health. The V and J genes are TRBV27 and TRBJ1-5; 7 bases in the junction line up with TRBD1. The DNA is as follows: TGTGCCAGCAGCCTGACAGGGAGAGAGGATCAGCCCCAGCATTTT. This yields the protein CASSLTGREDQPQHF.